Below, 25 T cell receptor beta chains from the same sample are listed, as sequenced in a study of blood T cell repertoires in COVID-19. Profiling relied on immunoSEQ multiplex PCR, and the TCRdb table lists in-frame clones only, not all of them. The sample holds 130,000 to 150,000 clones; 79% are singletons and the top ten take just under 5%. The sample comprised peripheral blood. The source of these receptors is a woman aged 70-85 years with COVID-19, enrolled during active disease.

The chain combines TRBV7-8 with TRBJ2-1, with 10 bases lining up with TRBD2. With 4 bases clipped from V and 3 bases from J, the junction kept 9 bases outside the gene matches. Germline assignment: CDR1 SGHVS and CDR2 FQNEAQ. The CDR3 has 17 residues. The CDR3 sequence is CASSYPRSGGDYNEQFF. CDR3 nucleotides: TGTGCCAGCAGCTACCCACGCAGCGGGGGGGACTACAATGAGCAGTTCTTC.

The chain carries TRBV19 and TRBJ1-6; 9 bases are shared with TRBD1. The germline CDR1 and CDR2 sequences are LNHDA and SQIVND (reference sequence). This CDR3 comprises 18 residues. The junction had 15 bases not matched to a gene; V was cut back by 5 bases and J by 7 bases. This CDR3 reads CASSDTFIGQGRNSPLHF. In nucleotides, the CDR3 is TGTGCCAGTAGTGACACTTTTATTGGACAGGGGAGGAATTCACCCCTCCACTTT.

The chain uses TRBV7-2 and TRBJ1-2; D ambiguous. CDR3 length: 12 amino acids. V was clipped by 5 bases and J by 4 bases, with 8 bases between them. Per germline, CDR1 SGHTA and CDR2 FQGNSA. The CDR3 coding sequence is TGTGCCAGCAGCCCCGGAGTCTATGGCTACACCTTC. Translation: CASSPGVYGYTF.

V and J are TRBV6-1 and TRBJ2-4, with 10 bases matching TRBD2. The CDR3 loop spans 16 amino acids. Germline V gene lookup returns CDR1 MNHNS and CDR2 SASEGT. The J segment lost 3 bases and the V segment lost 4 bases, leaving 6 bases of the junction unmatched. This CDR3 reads CASSAALAGDKNIQYF. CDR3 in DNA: TGTGCCAGCAGTGCTGCTCTAGCGGGGGACAAAAACATTCAGTACTTC.

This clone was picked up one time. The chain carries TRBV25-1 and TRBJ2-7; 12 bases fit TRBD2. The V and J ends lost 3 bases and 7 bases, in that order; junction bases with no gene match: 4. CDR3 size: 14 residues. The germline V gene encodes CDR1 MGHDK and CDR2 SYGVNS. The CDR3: CASSDPGTSGEQYF. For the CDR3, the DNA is TGTGCCAGCAGTGATCCCGGGACTAGCGGGGAGCAGTACTTC.

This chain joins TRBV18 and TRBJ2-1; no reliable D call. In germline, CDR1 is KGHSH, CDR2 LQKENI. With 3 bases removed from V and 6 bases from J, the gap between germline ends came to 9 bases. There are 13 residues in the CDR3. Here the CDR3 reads CASSPEIGNEQFF. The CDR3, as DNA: TGTGCCAGCTCACCCGAGATCGGCAATGAGCAGTTCTTC.

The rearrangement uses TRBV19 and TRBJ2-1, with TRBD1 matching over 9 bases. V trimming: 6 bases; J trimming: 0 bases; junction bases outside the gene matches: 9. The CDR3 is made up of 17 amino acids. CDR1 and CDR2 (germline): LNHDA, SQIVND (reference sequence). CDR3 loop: CASRLHPTGGSYNEQFF. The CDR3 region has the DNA TGTGCCAGTAGGCTCCACCCGACAGGGGGCTCCTACAATGAGCAGTTCTTC. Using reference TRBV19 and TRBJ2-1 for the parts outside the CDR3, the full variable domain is DGGITQSPKYLFRKEGQNVTLSCEQNLNHDAMYWYRQDPGQGLRLIYYSQIVNDFQKGDIAEGYSVSREKKESFPLTVTSAQKNPTAFYLCASRLHPTGGSYNEQFFGPGTRLTVL.

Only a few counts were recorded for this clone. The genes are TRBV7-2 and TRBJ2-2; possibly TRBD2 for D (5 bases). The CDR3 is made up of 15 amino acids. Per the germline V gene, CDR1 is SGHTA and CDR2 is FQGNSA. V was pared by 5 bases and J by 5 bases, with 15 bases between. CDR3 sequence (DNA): TGTGCCAGCAGCGCCGAGAGGGTTTCTACCGGGGAGCTGTTTTTT. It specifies CASSAERVSTGELFF.

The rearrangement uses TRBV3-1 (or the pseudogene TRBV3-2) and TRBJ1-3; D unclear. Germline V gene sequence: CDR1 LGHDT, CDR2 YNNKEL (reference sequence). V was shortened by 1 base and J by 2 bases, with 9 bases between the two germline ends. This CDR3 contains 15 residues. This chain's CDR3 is CASSQAARAGNTIYF. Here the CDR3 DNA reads TGTGCCAGCAGCCAAGCGGCGCGGGCTGGAAACACCATATATTTT.

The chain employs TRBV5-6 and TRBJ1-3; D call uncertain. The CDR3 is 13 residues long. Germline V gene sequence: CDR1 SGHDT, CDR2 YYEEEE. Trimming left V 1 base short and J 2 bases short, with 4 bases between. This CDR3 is CASSLRAGNTIYF. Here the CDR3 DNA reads TGTGCCAGCAGCTTGCGGGCTGGAAACACCATATATTTT.

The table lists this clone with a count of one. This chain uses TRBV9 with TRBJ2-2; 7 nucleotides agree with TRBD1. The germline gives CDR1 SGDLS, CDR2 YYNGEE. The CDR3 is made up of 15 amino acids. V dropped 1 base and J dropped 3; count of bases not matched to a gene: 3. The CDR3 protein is CASSVRQGYTGELFF. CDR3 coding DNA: TGTGCCAGCAGCGTACGACAGGGATACACCGGGGAGCTGTTTTTT.

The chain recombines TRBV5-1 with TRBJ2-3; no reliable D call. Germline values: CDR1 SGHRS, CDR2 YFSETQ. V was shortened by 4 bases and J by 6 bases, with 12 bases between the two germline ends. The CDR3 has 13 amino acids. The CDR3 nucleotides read TGCGCCAGCAGCCCACTGGTGGGCGATACGCAGTATTTT. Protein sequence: CASSPLVGDTQYF.

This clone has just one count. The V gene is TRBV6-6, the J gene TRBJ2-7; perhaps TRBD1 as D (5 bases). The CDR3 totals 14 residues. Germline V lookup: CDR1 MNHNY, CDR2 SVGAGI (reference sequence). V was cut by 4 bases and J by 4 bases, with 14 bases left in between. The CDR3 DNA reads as TGTGCCAGCAGTTCGAGACAGCCAGGTTACGAGCAGTACTTC. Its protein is CASSSRQPGYEQYF.

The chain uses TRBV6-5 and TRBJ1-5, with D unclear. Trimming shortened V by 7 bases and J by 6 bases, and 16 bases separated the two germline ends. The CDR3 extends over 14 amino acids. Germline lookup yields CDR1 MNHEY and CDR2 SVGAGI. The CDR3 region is CASIGIPEGQPQHF. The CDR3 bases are TGTGCCAGCATCGGGATCCCGGAGGGTCAGCCCCAGCATTTT.

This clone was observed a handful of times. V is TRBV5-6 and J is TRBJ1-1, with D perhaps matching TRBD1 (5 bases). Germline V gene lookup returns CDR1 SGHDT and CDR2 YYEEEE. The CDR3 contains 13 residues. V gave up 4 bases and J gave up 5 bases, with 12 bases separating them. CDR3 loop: CASSPPRGTEAFF. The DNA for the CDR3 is TGTGCCAGCAGCCCTCCTCGGGGGACTGAAGCTTTCTTT.

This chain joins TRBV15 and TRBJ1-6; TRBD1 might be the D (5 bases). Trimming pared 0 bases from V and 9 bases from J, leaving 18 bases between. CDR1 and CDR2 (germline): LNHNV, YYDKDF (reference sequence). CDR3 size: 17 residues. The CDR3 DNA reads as TGTGCCACCAGCAGAGACGGTTGGGGGGTGGATTCTTCACCCCTCCACTTT. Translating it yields CATSRDGWGVDSSPLHF.

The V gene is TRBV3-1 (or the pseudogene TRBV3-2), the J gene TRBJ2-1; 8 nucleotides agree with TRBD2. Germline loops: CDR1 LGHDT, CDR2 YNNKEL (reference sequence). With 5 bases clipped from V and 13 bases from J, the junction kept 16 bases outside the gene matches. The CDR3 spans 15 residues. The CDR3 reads CASSIQPSTSGSQFF. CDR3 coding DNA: TGTGCCAGCAGCATCCAACCCTCTACTAGCGGCTCCCAGTTCTTC.

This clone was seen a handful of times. CDR3 residues: CASSTGQGNSYEQYF. The DNA of the CDR3 is TGCGCCAGCAGCACCGGACAGGGGAACTCCTACGAGCAGTACTTC. The chain couples TRBV5-1 to TRBJ2-7; the match to TRBD1 covers 9 bases. Losses at the gene ends were 4 bases for V and 0 bases for J; bases not matched to a gene: 5. The CDR3 has 15 amino acids. The germline CDR1 and CDR2 sequences are SGHRS and YFSETQ.

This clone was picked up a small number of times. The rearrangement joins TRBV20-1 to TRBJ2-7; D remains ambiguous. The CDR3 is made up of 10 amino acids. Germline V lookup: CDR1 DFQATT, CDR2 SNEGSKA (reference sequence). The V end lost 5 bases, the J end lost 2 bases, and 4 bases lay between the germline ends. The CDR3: CSARAYEQYF. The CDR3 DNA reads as TGCAGTGCTCGGGCCTACGAGCAGTACTTC.

The CDR3 region has the DNA TGTGCCAGCAGTGAAGCGGGGACTGAATACGAGCAGTACTTC. This translates into CASSEAGTEYEQYF. This chain links TRBV6-1 with TRBJ2-7, with D possibly TRBD2 on 6 matching bases. V lost 0 bases, J lost 4 bases, and 10 bases lay in between. The germline V gene has CDR1 MNHNS and CDR2 SASEGT. The CDR3 contains 14 residues.

The CDR3 region has the DNA TGTGCCAGCAGTGAAGGCTGGGTACGGGAGAACACCGGGGAGCTGTTTTTT. This codes for CASSEGWVRENTGELFF. The gene calls are TRBV6-1 and TRBJ2-2; D may be TRBD2 (5 bases). Germline V gene lookup returns CDR1 MNHNS and CDR2 SASEGT. There are 17 residues in the CDR3. V lost 1 base, J lost 1 base, and 13 bases lay in between.

The CDR3 spells CASNLGLNTGELFF. CDR3 sequence (DNA): TGTGCCAGTAATCTCGGACTGAACACCGGGGAGCTGTTTTTT. V usage is TRBV19 and J usage is TRBJ2-2; D possibly corresponds to TRBD2 (5 bases). This CDR3 is 14 amino acids long. CDR1 and CDR2 (germline): LNHDA, SQIVND (reference sequence). V lost 7 bases, J lost 1 base, and 10 bases lay in between. The variable domain in full, with the rest retrieved from reference TRBV19 and TRBJ2-2, is DGGITQSPKYLFRKEGQNVTLSCEQNLNHDAMYWYRQDPGQGLRLIYYSQIVNDFQKGDIAEGYSVSREKKESFPLTVTSAQKNPTAFYLCASNLGLNTGELFFGEGSRLTVL.

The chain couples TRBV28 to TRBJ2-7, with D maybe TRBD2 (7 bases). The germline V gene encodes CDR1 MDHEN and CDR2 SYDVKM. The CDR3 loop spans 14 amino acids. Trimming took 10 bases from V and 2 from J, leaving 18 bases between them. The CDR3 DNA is TGTGCCATCAAGAGGGGGGGTCTCCCCTACGAGCAGTACTTC. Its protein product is CAIKRGGLPYEQYF.

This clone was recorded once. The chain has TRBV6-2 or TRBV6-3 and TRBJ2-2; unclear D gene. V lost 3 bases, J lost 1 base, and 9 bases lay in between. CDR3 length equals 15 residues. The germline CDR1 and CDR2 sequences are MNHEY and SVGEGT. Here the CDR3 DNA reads TGTGCCAGCAGTTATGGCCCGGGGAACACCGGGGAGCTGTTTTTT. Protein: CASSYGPGNTGELFF.

The CDR3 is CASSLSDTIYF. The DNA for the CDR3 is TGTGCCAGCAGTTTAAGCGACACCATATATTTT. The chain links TRBV12-3 or TRBV12-4 to TRBJ1-3; D unclear. V was trimmed by 2 bases and J by 8 bases, leaving 4 bases between them. This CDR3 is 11 amino acids long.